What follows are 28 T cell receptor beta chains derived from one specimen sequenced in a study of control samples from healthy donors and cancer patients. Profiled with immunoSEQ multiplex PCR; TCRdb holds only in-frame clones, not every one. This repertoire shows about 69,000 clones, roughly 82% found once; its top ten account for 2.9%. The specimen was PBMCs. The source is a woman in her forties or fifties with lung cancer.

The chain has TRBV2 and TRBJ1-2; D is ambiguous. The germline CDR1 and CDR2 sequences are SNHLY and FYNNEI. Trimming took off 6 bases at V and 0 bases at J, with 11 bases between the two ends. This CDR3 spans 14 amino acids. In nucleotides, the CDR3 is TGTGCCAGCAGCGCGACAACAACTAACTATGGCTACACCTTC. Translation gives CASSATTTNYGYTF.

The chain has TRBV4-2 and TRBJ2-7; D gene unclear. The CDR3 has 15 residues. Looked up from germline, CDR1 is LGHNA and CDR2 is YNFKEQ. The ends were cut back, 0 bases at V and 4 bases at J, with 13 bases in the middle. The CDR3 DNA reads TGTGCCAGCAGCCAAGACCCTTTTGGACCGTACGAGCAGTACTTC. It translates to CASSQDPFGPYEQYF.

The V call is TRBV5-4, the J call TRBJ2-2; D may be TRBD1 or TRBD2 (6 bases each). Trimming removed 0 bases at V and 3 bases at J, with 9 bases between. Per germline, CDR1 SGHNT and CDR2 YYREEE (reference sequence). The CDR3 totals 15 residues. In nucleotides, the CDR3 is TGTGCCAGCAGCTTGGGGGGGGCAGACACCGGGGAGCTGTTTTTT. It specifies CASSLGGADTGELFF. Full variable domain (outside the CDR3, taken from reference TRBV5-4 and TRBJ2-2): ETGVTQSPTHLIKTRGQQVTLRCSSQSGHNTVSWYQQALGQGPQFIFQYYREEENGRGNFPPRFSGLQFPNYSSELNVNALELDDSALYLCASSLGGADTGELFFGEGSRLTVL.

The chain recombines TRBV6-5 with TRBJ1-1; TRBD1 aligns across 9 bases. V lost 7 bases, J lost 1 base, and 7 bases stayed unmatched. This CDR3 spans 15 amino acids. The germline gives CDR1 MNHEY, CDR2 SVGAGI. The CDR3 DNA reads TGTGCCAGCATCGTTACGGGACAGGGGAACACTGAAGCTTTCTTT. It is translated as CASIVTGQGNTEAFF.

The CDR3 loop reads CASSLARGQGIGKTGELFF. CDR3 nucleotide sequence: TGTGCCAGCAGCTTAGCGCGGGGACAGGGGATCGGGAAGACCGGGGAGCTGTTTTTT. This chain uses TRBV7-9 with TRBJ2-2, with 10 bases aligning to TRBD1. Germline lookup yields CDR1 SEHNR and CDR2 FQNEAQ (reference sequence). J gave up 5 bases and V 0 bases, and 12 bases lay outside the gene matches. This CDR3 has 19 residues.

This chain uses TRBV6-5 with TRBJ1-4; the D gene is possibly TRBD1 (6 bases). V was clipped by 5 bases and J by 8 bases, with 9 bases between them. Germline V gene data show CDR1 as MNHEY and CDR2 as SVGAGI. The CDR3 contains 12 residues. CDR3 DNA: TGTGCCAGCAGTAGGAGGGGGGAAAAACTGTTTTTT. It translates to CASSRRGEKLFF.

J is TRBJ1-6 and V is TRBV7-2; D possibly corresponds to TRBD1 (6 bases). Germline values: CDR1 SGHTA, CDR2 FQGNSA. The CDR3 is 16 residues long. V was clipped by 2 bases and J by 6 bases, with 14 bases between them. The chain's CDR3 is CASSLLPPGANSPLHF. DNA of the CDR3: TGTGCCAGCAGCTTACTCCCTCCGGGGGCTAATTCACCCCTCCACTTT.

The genes are TRBV7-2 and TRBJ1-1; D call uncertain. In germline, CDR1 is SGHTA, CDR2 FQGNSA. Trimming took 4 bases from V and 1 from J, leaving 13 bases between them. The CDR3 runs 15 residues. CDR3 nucleotide sequence: TGTGCCAGCAGCTCGACATCCTCGAGGAACACTGAAGCTTTCTTT. Protein: CASSSTSSRNTEAFF.

The CDR3 region has the DNA TGTGCCAGCAGCTCGACGGTCTCTGGAAACACCATATATTTT. It translates to CASSSTVSGNTIYF. V usage is TRBV5-5 and J usage is TRBJ1-3, with unresolved D. CDR1 SGHKS and CDR2 YYEKEE come from the germline V gene (reference sequence). The CDR3 sequence is 14 residues long. V gave up 3 bases and J gave up 0 bases, with 7 bases separating them.

The J gene is TRBJ1-1, the V gene TRBV19; 7 bases fit TRBD1. V shed 8 bases and J 6 bases; nucleotides not matched to a gene: 3. The CDR3 sequence is 11 residues long. Germline CDR1 reads LNHDA; CDR2 reads SQIVND (reference sequence). DNA of the CDR3: TGTGCCAGTGGGGACAGCCCTGAAGCTTTCTTT. Translated, it gives CASGDSPEAFF. The variable domain in full, completed from reference TRBV19 and TRBJ1-1, reads DGGITQSPKYLFRKEGQNVTLSCEQNLNHDAMYWYRQDPGQGLRLIYYSQIVNDFQKGDIAEGYSVSREKKESFPLTVTSAQKNPTAFYLCASGDSPEAFFGQGTRLTVV.

This clone showed up just once. CDR3: CASLRTGTSYEQYF. The CDR3, as DNA: TGTGCCAGCCTCAGGACAGGGACCTCCTACGAGCAGTACTTC. The chain uses TRBV6-5 and TRBJ2-7, with 8 positions matching TRBD1. The V gene's germline CDR1 is MNHEY and CDR2 SVGAGI. With V trimmed by 8 bases and J by 0 bases, 6 bases remained unmatched. The CDR3 covers 14 residues.

The chain links TRBV7-3 to TRBJ2-2; TRBD1 is a possible D gene (5 bases). The germline V gene encodes CDR1 SGHTA and CDR2 FQGTGA. The V gene lost 0 bases and the J gene lost 7 bases, with 9 bases spanning the gap. The CDR3 has 14 residues. In DNA, the CDR3 is TGTGCCAGCAGCTTAACAGGGGTTGACGGGGAGCTGTTTTTT. Encoded protein: CASSLTGVDGELFF.

By proportion, this clone is medium-sized. As DNA, the CDR3 is TGCAGCGTTGGAGGGGCCGGGACGGGGAACACCATATATTTT. Amino acid sequence: CSVGGAGTGNTIYF. The rearrangement links TRBV29-1 to TRBJ1-3; possibly TRBD1 for D (5 bases). Trimming cost V 4 bases and J 7 bases, with 17 bases left between them. The CDR3 has 14 residues. CDR1 is SQVTM and CDR2 is ANQGSEA in the germline V gene.

V is TRBV7-8 and J is TRBJ1-2, with 8 bases aligning to TRBD1. V shed 5 bases, J shed 7 bases, and the junction held 6 bases outside the gene matches. The germline CDR1 and CDR2 sequences are SGHVS and FQNEAQ. This CDR3 region has 13 residues. The CDR3, as DNA: TGTGCCAGCAGCCCCTCAGGGGGCGGTGGCTACACCTTC. This translates into CASSPSGGGGYTF.

The rearrangement uses TRBV19 and TRBJ2-2; unclear D gene. The CDR3 has 15 residues. Germline V lookup: CDR1 LNHDA, CDR2 SQIVND (reference sequence). V lost 1 base to trimming and J lost 2 bases, with 8 bases between them. CDR3 DNA sequence: TGTGCCAGTAGTATAGTGAGACACAACACCGGGGAGCTGTTTTTT. This translates into CASSIVRHNTGELFF. Based on the CDR3 plus reference TRBV19 and TRBJ2-2, the full variable domain is DGGITQSPKYLFRKEGQNVTLSCEQNLNHDAMYWYRQDPGQGLRLIYYSQIVNDFQKGDIAEGYSVSREKKESFPLTVTSAQKNPTAFYLCASSIVRHNTGELFFGEGSRLTVL.

This clone was counted only a few times. CDR3 nucleotide sequence: TGTGCCAGCAGTTACTCCCCCCAGACAGAGGAAGCTTTCTTT. Translated: CASSYSPQTEEAFF. This sequence joins TRBV6-5 and TRBJ1-1, with TRBD1 as a possible D gene (5 bases). Looked up from germline, CDR1 is MNHEY and CDR2 is SVGAGI. This CDR3 is built from 14 residues. Trimming removed 0 bases at V and 8 bases at J, with 13 bases between.

The gene calls are TRBV9 and TRBJ1-2; D may be TRBD1 (6 bases). The CDR3 has 14 residues. V was clipped by 2 bases and J by 1 base, with 9 bases between them. Germline CDR1 is SGDLS and CDR2 is YYNGEE. The CDR3 loop reads CASSVDSGNYGYTF. Written as DNA, the CDR3 is TGTGCCAGCAGCGTGGACAGCGGTAACTATGGCTACACCTTC.

CDR3 loop: CASSHGTAYNSPLHF. The CDR3 nucleotides read TGTGCCAGCAGCCACGGGACAGCCTATAATTCACCCCTCCACTTT. The genes are TRBV14 and TRBJ1-6; TRBD1 matches 7 bases. CDR1 is SGHDN and CDR2 is FVKESK in the germline V gene. The CDR3 sequence is 15 residues long. Unmatched junction bases numbered 1, after V lost 3 bases and J lost 2 bases.

The V and J genes are TRBV7-9 and TRBJ2-5; D is uncertain. Germline CDR1 and CDR2: SEHNR and FQNEAQ (reference sequence). The CDR3 length is 15 residues. The V gene lost 5 bases and the J gene lost 2 bases, with 15 bases spanning the gap. CDR3 nucleotides: TGTGCCAGCAGCCCAAAAAGACGTCTTCAAGAGACCCAGTACTTC. Its translation: CASSPKRRLQETQYF.

This chain joins TRBV7-9 and TRBJ1-5; maybe TRBD1 (5 bases). This CDR3 comprises 13 residues. The V end lost 1 base, the J end lost 5 bases, and 6 bases lay between the germline ends. Germline V gene sequence: CDR1 SEHNR, CDR2 FQNEAQ (reference sequence). In DNA, the CDR3 is TGTGCCAGCAGCTTAGGGGGGGATCAGCCCCAGCATTTT. This encodes CASSLGGDQPQHF. Variable domain in full (rest from reference TRBV7-9 and TRBJ1-5): DTGVSQNPRHKITKRGQNVTFRCDPISEHNRLYWYRQTLGQGPEFLTYFQNEAQLEKSRLLSDRFSAERPKGSFSTLEIQRTEQGDSAMYLCASSLGGDQPQHFGDGTRLSIL.

In its sample, this clone was seen once. The J gene is TRBJ1-5, the V gene TRBV18, with D perhaps TRBD1 (6 bases). The V gene lost 2 bases and the J gene lost 4 bases, with 15 bases spanning the gap. The CDR3 is made up of 16 amino acids. The germline V gene encodes CDR1 KGHSH and CDR2 LQKENI. CDR3 sequence (DNA): TGTGCCAGCTCACCAGCCGTCAGGGGTACTAATCAGCCCCAGCATTTT. It is translated as CASSPAVRGTNQPQHF.

In its sample, this clone was seen once. This chain joins TRBV4-3 and TRBJ1-1; D is unclear. This CDR3 has 17 amino acids. In germline, CDR1 is LGHNA, CDR2 YSLEER. V gave up 0 bases and J gave up 3 bases, with 17 bases separating them. The CDR3 DNA follows: TGCGCCAGCAGCCAAGATGGGGTCGCGGGGATGGACACTGAAGCTTTCTTT. Its protein product is CASSQDGVAGMDTEAFF.

The V gene is TRBV19, the J gene TRBJ1-2; D uncertain. The CDR3 extends over 13 amino acids. In germline, CDR1 is LNHDA, CDR2 SQIVND (reference sequence). The V end was cut by 6 bases, the J end by 4 bases, with 12 bases between. The CDR3 bases are TGTGCCAGTAGGGAACCTTCTAGCTATGGCTACACCTTC. Residues: CASREPSSYGYTF. The variable domain in full, completed from reference TRBV19 and TRBJ1-2, reads DGGITQSPKYLFRKEGQNVTLSCEQNLNHDAMYWYRQDPGQGLRLIYYSQIVNDFQKGDIAEGYSVSREKKESFPLTVTSAQKNPTAFYLCASREPSSYGYTFGSGTRLTVV.

About this clone: Other nucleotide sequences in the sample specify the same CDR3. The chain employs TRBV11-3 and TRBJ1-3, with D perhaps TRBD1 (5 bases). V was cut by 5 bases and J by 2 bases, with 13 bases left in between. This CDR3 has 15 amino acids. CDR1 and CDR2 (germline): SGHNT, YENEEA. This CDR3 is CASSPGQGPGNTIYF. The CDR3 DNA reads TGTGCCAGCAGCCCCGGGCAGGGCCCTGGAAACACCATATATTTT.

V gene TRBV4-2 combines with J gene TRBJ1-5, with D possibly TRBD1 on 6 matching bases. V gave up 2 bases and J gave up 6 bases, with 11 bases separating them. The CDR3 extends over 14 amino acids. The germline gives CDR1 LGHNA, CDR2 YNFKEQ. This chain's CDR3 is CASSQYREGQPQHF. CDR3 DNA: TGTGCCAGCAGCCAATACAGGGAGGGTCAGCCCCAGCATTTT.

This clone occurred once. This chain links TRBV29-1 with TRBJ2-1; 8 bases agree with TRBD1. The CDR3 extends over 15 amino acids. With V trimmed by 1 base and J by 10 bases, 12 bases remained unmatched. The germline gives CDR1 SQVTM, CDR2 ANQGSEA. The CDR3 spells CSVEAQGQAFFEQFF. CDR3 bases: TGCAGCGTTGAAGCACAGGGACAGGCCTTTTTCGAGCAGTTCTTC.

The CDR3 is CASSSKGPGWDYGYTF. CDR3 in DNA: TGCGCCAGCAGCTCCAAGGGGCCAGGGTGGGACTATGGCTACACCTTC. This chain joins TRBV5-1 and TRBJ1-2, with a weak D call TRBD1 (5 bases). V dropped 3 bases and J dropped 3 bases, with 18 bases sitting between them. Germline V gene sequence: CDR1 SGHRS, CDR2 YFSETQ. The CDR3 sequence is 16 residues long.

V is TRBV30 and J is TRBJ2-3, with D maybe TRBD1 (6 bases). The germline gives CDR1 GTSNPN, CDR2 SVGIG (reference sequence). This CDR3 is built from 14 residues. V lost 0 bases, J lost 8 bases, and 15 bases lay in between. The DNA for the CDR3 is TGTGCCTGGAGTGTGCTGCAGGGGTGGGGTACGCAGTATTTT. Encoded protein: CAWSVLQGWGTQYF.